One and the same sample provided the 28 T cell receptor beta chains below, sequenced in a study of T cells in Graves' hyperthyroidism and ophthalmopathy. RNA transcripts provided the source from which TCR beta CDR3 regions were amplified. First-round RT-PCR with HTBI primers amplified the TCR CDR3 region. TCRdb independently ran MiXCR on the multiplex PCR reads; one entry per CDR3 protein. The sample shows over 150,000 distinct CDR3 sequences, about a sixth of them seen only once. Sequenced: blood. The receptors were gathered from a woman in her forties or fifties with Graves' hyperthyroidism.

This clonotype was detected ten times or more. The CDR3 here is CASSLAVGRGGEKLFF. In DNA form, the CDR3 reads TGTGCCAGCAGTTTGGCCGTAGGCAGGGGAGGCGAAAAACTGTTTTTT. The V gene is TRBV12-3 or TRBV12-4, the J gene TRBJ1-4; possibly TRBD1 for D (6 bases). The CDR3 is made up of 16 amino acids. V lost 3 bases to trimming and J lost 8 bases, with 19 bases between them.

The table lists this clonotype with many counts. J is TRBJ1-2 and V is TRBV10-3; possible D gene TRBD1, 6 bases. CDR1 ENHRY and CDR2 SYGVKD come from the germline V gene. The V gene lost 7 bases and the J gene lost 7 bases, with 19 bases spanning the gap. The CDR3 is 14 residues long. CDR3 sequence: CAIIRDTALGGYTF. The CDR3 region has the DNA TGTGCCATCATAAGGGACACCGCGCTCGGTGGCTACACCTTC.

J is TRBJ2-2 and V is TRBV12-3 or TRBV12-4, with TRBD1 matching 12 bases. The V and J ends lost 2 bases and 0 bases, in that order; junction bases with no gene match: 7. There are 19 residues in the CDR3. CDR3 coding DNA: TGTGCCAGCAGTTTATCGGGGACAGGGGGCAGTGCGAACACCGGGGAGCTGTTTTTT. Protein: CASSLSGTGGSANTGELFF.

This clonotype came up a few times. The CDR3 bases are TGTGCCTGGAGTAAGAGACAGTTCATGAACACTGAAGCTTTCTTT. Translating gives CAWSKRQFMNTEAFF. The chain recombines TRBV30 with TRBJ1-1; the D gene is possibly TRBD1 (5 bases). With 2 bases removed from V and 0 bases from J, the gap between germline ends came to 13 bases. Germline CDR1 reads GTSNPN; CDR2 reads SVGIG (reference sequence). This CDR3 is built from 15 residues.

V is TRBV30 and J is TRBJ1-4, with D possibly TRBD1 on 5 matching bases. The CDR3 has 15 amino acids. CDR1 and CDR2 (germline): GTSNPN, SVGIG (reference sequence). V was cut by 1 base and J by 8 bases, with 17 bases left in between. The CDR3 DNA sequence: TGTGCCTGGAGTGAAGGGGACGCAAAGACCGAAAAACTGTTTTTT. It is translated as CAWSEGDAKTEKLFF.

This clonotype was detected only a few times. The CDR3 region has the DNA TGTGCCAGCAGTTTTTTTTTTACCTTAGGACAGGGCATCTCCTACGAGCAGTACTTC. Its protein product is CASSFFFTLGQGISYEQYF. The V and J genes are TRBV28 and TRBJ2-7; TRBD1 matches 8 bases. This CDR3 comprises 19 residues. The ends lost 3 bases at V and 0 bases at J; junction bases unmatched: 16. Germline V lookup: CDR1 MDHEN, CDR2 SYDVKM. Full variable domain (missing parts from reference TRBV28 and TRBJ2-7): DVKVTQSSRYLVKRTGEKVFLECVQDMDHENMFWYRQDPGLGLRLIYFSYDVKMKEKGDIPEGYSVSREKKERFSLILESASTNQTSMYLCASSFFFTLGQGISYEQYFGPGTRLTVT.

This clonotype was seen at least ten times. The chain couples TRBV7-6 to TRBJ2-7; 7 bases agree with TRBD1. CDR1 is SGHVS and CDR2 is FNYEAQ in the germline V gene. V lost 3 bases to trimming and J lost 1 base; unmatched junction nucleotides: 6. The CDR3 runs to 15 residues. CDR3 sequence reads: CASSFRQGRSYEQYF. The DNA of the CDR3 is TGTGCCAGCAGCTTCCGACAGGGAAGGTCCTACGAGCAGTACTTC.

This clonotype came up many times. This chain uses TRBV5-1 with TRBJ2-7; D tentatively reads TRBD1 or TRBD2 (5 bases each). Germline V gene sequence: CDR1 SGHRS, CDR2 YFSETQ. CDR3 length: 16 amino acids. V was shortened by 0 bases and J by 0 bases, with 13 bases between the two germline ends. The CDR3 loop reads CASSLGYGGTSYEQYF. CDR3 bases: TGCGCCAGCAGCTTGGGCTATGGGGGTACCTCCTACGAGCAGTACTTC.

The chain is built from TRBV18 and TRBJ2-7; no clear D. V lost 2 bases, J lost 3 bases, and 14 bases lay in between. The CDR3 is made up of 15 amino acids. Per the germline V gene, CDR1 is KGHSH and CDR2 is LQKENI. CDR3 sequence reads: CASSPSLGFNYEQYF. The CDR3 nucleotides are TGTGCCAGCTCACCATCTTTGGGTTTCAACTACGAGCAGTACTTC.

The chain has TRBV5-1 and TRBJ2-1, with TRBD2 as a possible D gene (5 bases). Trimming removed 0 bases at V and 6 bases at J, with 13 bases between. Germline CDR1 reads SGHRS; CDR2 reads YFSETQ. The CDR3 loop spans 15 amino acids. CDR3 coding DNA: TGCGCCAGCAGCTTGGTGGAGGACCATCTCAATGAGCAGTTCTTC. Amino acid sequence: CASSLVEDHLNEQFF. The full variable domain, rest sourced from reference TRBV5-1 and TRBJ2-1, is KAGVTQTPRYLIKTRGQQVTLSCSPISGHRSVSWYQQTPGQGLQFLFEYFSETQRNKGNFPGRFSGRQFSNSRSEMNVSTLELGDSALYLCASSLVEDHLNEQFFGPGTRLTVL.

This clonotype was found many times. The chain has TRBV11-2 and TRBJ2-7; a possible D gene is TRBD2 (7 bases). CDR3 length: 14 residues. The germline V and J ends were trimmed by 3 bases and 6 bases, with 15 bases remaining between them. In germline, CDR1 is SGHAT, CDR2 FQNNGV. The CDR3 DNA sequence: TGTGCCAGCAGCTTCGGGGGGCTATTGGGCGAGCAGTACTTC. Protein: CASSFGGLLGEQYF.

This clonotype was found many times. The chain has TRBV28 and TRBJ2-7; 13 positions agree with TRBD2. V gave up 4 bases and J gave up 6 bases; unmatched junction bases: 3. This CDR3 comprises 14 residues. Germline V gene lookup returns CDR1 MDHEN and CDR2 SYDVKM. As DNA, the CDR3 is TGTGCCAGCAGTTCCGGACTAGCGGGAGCCGAGCAGTACTTC. Translating it yields CASSSGLAGAEQYF.

V and J are TRBV6-1 and TRBJ2-1, with no clear D. The CDR3 loop spans 13 amino acids. V lost 6 bases to trimming and J lost 4 bases, with 10 bases between them. Germline CDR1 MNHNS, CDR2 SASEGT. As DNA, the CDR3 is TGTGCCAGCAGCCGTGAGAGGTACAATGAGCAGTTCTTC. This sequence encodes CASSRERYNEQFF.

The chain employs TRBV5-8 and TRBJ2-5, with 8 nucleotides matching TRBD1. V lost 4 bases, J lost 5 bases, and 10 bases stayed unmatched. CDR1 is SGHTS, CDR2 YDEGEE, per germline. The CDR3 is made up of 15 amino acids. The CDR3 loop reads CASSLIDRGWETQYF. CDR3 coding DNA: TGTGCCAGCAGCCTTATAGACAGGGGATGGGAGACCCAGTACTTC.

This clonotype came up a few times. Likely a read error: the CDR3 ends without its conserved phenylalanine or tryptophan. This sequence joins TRBV11-2 and TRBJ2-2, with no clear D. V lost 2 bases to trimming and J lost 2 bases, with 3 bases between them. The CDR3 is 13 residues long. Germline V gene data show CDR1 as SGHAT and CDR2 as FQNNGV. CDR3: CASSLQNTGELFS. CDR3 coding DNA: TGTGCCAGCAGCTTACAAAACACCGGGGAGCTGTTTTCT.

The chain recombines TRBV11-2 with TRBJ2-3; 7 positions match TRBD2. Trimming at V came to 5 bases and at J to 2 bases, leaving 7 bases not matched to a gene. CDR3 size: 15 residues. Germline values: CDR1 SGHAT, CDR2 FQNNGV. The CDR3 DNA reads TGTGCCAGCAGCCGGTCGGGAGGAGACACAGATACGCAGTATTTT. Protein sequence: CASSRSGGDTDTQYF. Full variable domain (remainder filled in from reference TRBV11-2 and TRBJ2-3): EAGVAQSPRYKIIEKRQSVAFWCNPISGHATLYWYQQILGQGPKLLIQFQNNGVVDDSQLPKDRFSAERLKGVDSTLKIQPAKLEDSAVYLCASSRSGGDTDTQYFGPGTRLTVL.

This clonotype was seen repeatedly, ten times or more. The chain uses TRBV10-3 and TRBJ2-7; D uncertain. The CDR3 loop spans 15 amino acids. The ends were cut back, 3 bases at V and 1 base at J, with 13 bases in the middle. Per germline, CDR1 ENHRY and CDR2 SYGVKD. The CDR3 coding sequence is TGTGCCATCAGTGAAGTCGGAGTCCGTTCCTACGAGCAGTACTTC. As protein: CAISEVGVRSYEQYF.

This clonotype was found a few times. J is TRBJ1-6 and V is TRBV18; no reliable D call. V was pared by 0 bases and J by 8 bases, with 5 bases between. Germline V gene lookup returns CDR1 KGHSH and CDR2 LQKENI. The CDR3 is 13 amino acids. CDR3 in DNA: TGTGCCAGCTCACCACCGGAGTATTCACCCCTCCACTTT. The encoded protein is CASSPPEYSPLHF. Based on the CDR3 plus reference TRBV18 and TRBJ1-6, the full variable domain is NAGVMQNPRHLVRRRGQEARLRCSPMKGHSHVYWYRQLPEEGLKFMVYLQKENIIDESGMPKERFSAEFPKEGPSILRIQQVVRGDSAAYFCASSPPEYSPLHFGNGTRLTVT.

This clonotype has just a few counts. J is TRBJ2-3 and V is TRBV11-3; D is unresolved. V was clipped by 5 bases and J by 1 base, with 16 bases between them. The CDR3 consists of 16 residues. Germline loops: CDR1 SGHNT, CDR2 YENEEA. CDR3 in amino acids: CASSRAVGPGTDTQYF. The CDR3 DNA reads TGTGCCAGCAGCCGGGCCGTGGGTCCGGGCACAGATACGCAGTATTTT.

The chain uses TRBV6-2 or TRBV6-3 and TRBJ2-2, with 10 bases fitting TRBD2. Germline trimming cut 6 bases from V and 6 bases from J; bases unmatched to any gene: 7. The CDR3 covers 15 residues. In germline, CDR1 is MNHEY, CDR2 SVGEGT. The DNA for the CDR3 is TGTGCCAGCAGGGTGGAGCTAGCGGGAGCCGGGGAGCTGTTTTTT. The encoded protein is CASRVELAGAGELFF.

In this sample, this clonotype turned up a few times. This chain links TRBV5-5 with TRBJ2-7; TRBD1 matches at 7 bases. The CDR3 is made up of 16 amino acids. Losses at the gene ends were 2 bases for V and 7 bases for J; bases not matched to a gene: 15. The germline V gene has CDR1 SGHKS and CDR2 YYEKEE (reference sequence). CDR3 amino acids: CASSLGQGVGMEEQYF. Written as DNA, the CDR3 is TGTGCCAGCAGCTTAGGTCAGGGGGTGGGTATGGAGGAGCAGTACTTC.

This clonotype came up once. The chain employs TRBV10-3 and TRBJ1-2; TRBD1 agrees at 12 bases. The V and J ends lost 2 bases and 13 bases, in that order; junction bases with no gene match: 11. The length of the CDR3 is 15 residues. Germline CDR1 and CDR2: ENHRY and SYGVKD. CDR3 nucleotide sequence: TGTGCCATCAGTGAGAAACCCCCGGGACAGGGGGCTTTCACCTTC. It encodes CAISEKPPGQGAFTF.

The chain recombines TRBV5-1 with TRBJ1-1; D is possibly TRBD1 (5 bases). Trimming pared 4 bases from V and 7 bases from J, leaving 8 bases between. Germline V gene sequence: CDR1 SGHRS, CDR2 YFSETQ. This CDR3 contains 11 residues. The CDR3 DNA is TGCGCCAGCAGCCCCGGGGGTGAAGCTTTCTTT. Amino acid sequence: CASSPGGEAFF.

This clonotype was seen more than once but under ten times. The V call is TRBV27, the J call TRBJ1-5; D unclear. This CDR3 comprises 13 residues. Germline CDR1 MNHEY, CDR2 SMNVEV (reference sequence). V lost 9 bases and J 7 bases, leaving 16 bases between the germline ends. CDR3 DNA sequence: TGTGCCAGACGACCGGCCTTGGAGCAGCCCCAGCATTTT. Translating it yields CARRPALEQPQHF.

This clonotype was counted once. An end of the junction differs from the germline gene, which may be a read error. This chain connects TRBV27 to TRBJ1-2; maybe TRBD1 (5 bases). From germline, CDR1 is MNHEY and CDR2 SMNVEV (reference sequence). The CDR3 sequence is 15 residues long. CDR3 coding DNA: TGTGCCAGCAGTTTAGTCCAGGGCTCTAACTATGACTACACCTTC. Its translation is CASSLVQGSNYDYTF.

This clonotype showed up many times. The chain has TRBV24-1 and TRBJ2-5; 8 positions agree with TRBD1. Trimming at V came to 4 bases and at J to 5 bases, leaving 5 bases not matched to a gene. CDR1 KGHDR and CDR2 SFDVKD come from the germline V gene. This CDR3 is built from 14 residues. CDR3 sequence (DNA): TGTGCCACCAGTGAGACGGACAGGGCGGAGACCCAGTACTTC. Residues: CATSETDRAETQYF.

This clonotype was picked up many times. The rearrangement uses TRBV28 and TRBJ1-2, with TRBD1 matching over 7 bases. This CDR3 has 13 amino acids. Germline lookup yields CDR1 MDHEN and CDR2 SYDVKM. Trimming at V came to 6 bases and at J to 3 bases, leaving 4 bases not matched to a gene. This CDR3 reads CASRQTGDYGYTF. The CDR3 DNA reads TGTGCCAGCAGGCAAACAGGGGACTATGGCTACACCTTC.

J is TRBJ1-6 and V is TRBV30, with TRBD1 identical over 7 bases. The CDR3 length is 14 residues. Trimming cost V 3 bases and J 4 bases; bases outside gene matches: 3. CDR1 GTSNPN and CDR2 SVGIG come from the germline V gene (reference sequence). The DNA for the CDR3 is TGTGCCTGGAGAGCGGGACAGTATAATTCACCCCTCCACTTT. This encodes CAWRAGQYNSPLHF. Using reference TRBV30 and TRBJ1-6 for the parts outside the CDR3, the full variable domain is SQTIHQWPATLVQPVGSPLSLECTVEGTSNPNLYWYRQAAGRGLQLLFYSVGIGQISSEVPQNLSASRPQDRQFILSSKKLLLSDSGFYLCAWRAGQYNSPLHFGNGTRLTVT.